This T cell receptor (beta chain) appears in the sequencing data of a study of identical twins. Study-wide findings and caveats: The analysis was cross-sectional rather than longitudinal within donors.

In this sample, this clonotype turned up many times. Its antigen is unknown. A single record per CDR3 protein comes from TCRdb applying MiXCR to the 5' RACE reads. The sample lists about 190,000 distinct CDR3 sequences; about 15% were seen once. The CDR3 runs 10 residues. The V gene lost 4 bases and the J gene lost 5 bases, with 3 bases spanning the gap. The germline V gene has CDR1 SNHLY and CDR2 FYNNEI. These data also formed part of another study, on T cells expressing NK-cell markers. As that study records: The TCR beta repertoires originated in sorted CD3+CD56+NKG2C+, CD3+CD56+NKG2C- and CD3+CD56-NKG2C+ T cells. 1.0-7.0% of CD8+ T cells in about 6 donors belonged to dominant NKG2C+ clonotypes.

The J gene is TRBJ2-7, the V gene TRBV2; D remains ambiguous. This clonotype was sampled from a woman aged 18-29 years in good health. The sequenced material came from CD8+ T cells sorted from blood. CDR3 in DNA: TGTGCCAGCAGTGGTAACGAGCAGTACTTC. Protein: CASSGNEQYF.